This TCR beta chain was documented in a study of OX40 agonist ivuxolimab in advanced cancers. Study background: Administration of intravenous ivuxolimab to patients occurred every 2 weeks at 0.01 to 10 mg/kg. Earlier treatment with anti-PD-1, anti-PD-L1 or anti-CTLA-4 was permitted, and approximately 38% had received some. Study-level results: Dosing at 0.1 to 3.0 mg/kg was accompanied by clonal expansion of CD4+ and CD8+ blood T cells by week 6.

Sequencing was performed with immunoSEQ multiplex PCR; in TCRdb, only in-frame clones are kept and a portion is missing. The sample lists under 85,000 clones; around 89% were seen once. Concerning this clone: What it recognizes is unknown. Other DNA sequences from this sample encode an identical CDR3 as well.

The V gene's germline CDR1 is MNHEY and CDR2 SVGAGI. The CDR3 sequence is 15 residues long. V was pared by 0 bases and J by 4 bases, with 12 bases between. The receptor comes from an adult with an advanced solid tumor such as melanoma, head and neck, liver or kidney cancer. The rearrangement links TRBV6-5 to TRBJ2-5, with D tentatively TRBD2 (7 bases). Sample: CD4+ or CD8+ T cells sorted from blood, taken in a trial of the OX40 agonist ivuxolimab. The chain's CDR3 is CASSYSGGGLETQYF. The CDR3 DNA sequence: TGTGCCAGCAGTTACTCAGGGGGGGGGCTAGAGACCCAGTACTTC.